The rows below give T cell receptor beta chains drawn from one sample of a study of cytomegalovirus exposure and HLA in healthy donors. Libraries were prepared by immunoSEQ multiplex PCR; TCRdb keeps only in-frame clonotypes and omits some of them. The sample holds roughly 200,000 clones; approximately 80% are singletons and the top ten take 2.5% to 3.5%. Material for sequencing was PBMCs. All receptors come from a young man in good health and CMV-seronegative. Both conserved end residues are trimmed from each CDR3.

v_call cdr3_aa
TRBV19 ASSIAGTAYGYT
TRBV19 ASTENEKLF
TRBV4-2 ASSQRAGIETQY
TRBV28 ASSLLRGNTEAF
TRBV7-8 ASSLMTGSYEQY
TRBV4-2 ASSQEGAGANTDTQY
TRBV19 ASSILSRGTEAF
TRBV4-1 TSSQAAGGQREQF
TRBV6-5 ASSYWSRANTEAF
TRBV7-9 ASSLVGRGTEAF
TRBV11-2 ASSLFPGMEGYT
TRBV27 ASGLQRGHDGYT
TRBV30 AWTPQRGAETQY
TRBV6-5 ASSTGGLMNTEAF
TRBV4-2 ASSQGLERGWGETQY
TRBV20-1 SAPGGEQY
TRBV2 ASSEAPRDPNYGYT
TRBV6-5 ASSYSISGAEAF
TRBV28 ASSLGGPISPLH
TRBV9 ASSGSSTDTQY
TRBV19 ASSHGTIGEQY
TRBV7-2 ASSLGGGAGGRHNEQF
TRBV6-5 ASTSNRDTDTQY
TRBV4-3 ASSPDGGPTDTQY
TRBV9 ASSVEVAF
TRBV2 ASSESTGTENTEAF
TRBV5-1 ASSPLTGQPLH
TRBV5-8 ASSLGDRGTEAF
TRBV4-1 ASSQDGPGEGTQY
TRBV5-1 ASSSSLRTEAF
TRBV7-6 ASSLSGTGAVYEQY
TRBV5-5 ASSPSPLNRFNQPQH
TRBV28 ATATGNTIY
TRBV6-5 ASSYSIGELQTQY